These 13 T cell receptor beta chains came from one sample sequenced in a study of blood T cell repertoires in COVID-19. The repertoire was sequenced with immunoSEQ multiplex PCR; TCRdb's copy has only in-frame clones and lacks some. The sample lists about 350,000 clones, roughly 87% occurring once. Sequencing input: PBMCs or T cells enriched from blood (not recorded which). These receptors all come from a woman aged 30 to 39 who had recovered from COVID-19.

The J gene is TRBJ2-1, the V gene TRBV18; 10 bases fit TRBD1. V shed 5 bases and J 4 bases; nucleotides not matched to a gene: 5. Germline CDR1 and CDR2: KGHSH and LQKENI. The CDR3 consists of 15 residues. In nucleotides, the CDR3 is TGTGCCAGCTCAGGCGGGACAGGGGTGTACAATGAGCAGTTCTTC. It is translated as CASSGGTGVYNEQFF.

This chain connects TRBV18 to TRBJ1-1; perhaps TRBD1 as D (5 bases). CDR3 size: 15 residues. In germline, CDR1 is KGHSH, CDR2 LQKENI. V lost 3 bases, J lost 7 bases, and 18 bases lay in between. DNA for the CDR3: TGTGCCAGCTCACCCTACGGGCGGGGGTCGGGTGAAGCTTTCTTT. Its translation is CASSPYGRGSGEAFF.

The chain's CDR3 is CSVEDDTSYEQYF. The CDR3 DNA reads as TGCAGCGTTGAAGATGACACGTCCTACGAGCAGTACTTC. The rearrangement joins TRBV29-1 to TRBJ2-7; no definite D call. Between the trimmed V and J ends, which lost 0 bases and 1 base, there was a span of 7 bases. The CDR3 runs to 13 residues. Germline V gene data show CDR1 as SQVTM and CDR2 as ANQGSEA.

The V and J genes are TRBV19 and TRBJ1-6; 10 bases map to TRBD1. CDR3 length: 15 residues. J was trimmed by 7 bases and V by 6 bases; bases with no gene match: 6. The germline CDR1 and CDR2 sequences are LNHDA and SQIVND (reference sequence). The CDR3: CASRPDRGTNSPLHF. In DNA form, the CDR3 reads TGTGCCAGTAGACCGGACAGGGGGACCAATTCACCCCTCCACTTT.

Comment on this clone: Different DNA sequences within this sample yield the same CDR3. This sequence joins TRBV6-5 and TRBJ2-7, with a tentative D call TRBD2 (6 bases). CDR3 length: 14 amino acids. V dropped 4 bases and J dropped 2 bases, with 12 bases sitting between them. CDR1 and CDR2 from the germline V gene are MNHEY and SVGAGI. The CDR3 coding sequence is TGTGCCAGCAGTTTAGGCGGGGCTCCCTACGAGCAGTACTTC. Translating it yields CASSLGGAPYEQYF.

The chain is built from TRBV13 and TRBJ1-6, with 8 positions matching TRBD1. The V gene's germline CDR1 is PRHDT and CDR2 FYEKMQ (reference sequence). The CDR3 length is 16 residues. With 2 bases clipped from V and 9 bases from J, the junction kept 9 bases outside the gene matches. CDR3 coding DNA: TGTGCCAGCAGCTTAAACGGACAGGGTGTTGGTTCACCCCTCCACTTT. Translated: CASSLNGQGVGSPLHF.

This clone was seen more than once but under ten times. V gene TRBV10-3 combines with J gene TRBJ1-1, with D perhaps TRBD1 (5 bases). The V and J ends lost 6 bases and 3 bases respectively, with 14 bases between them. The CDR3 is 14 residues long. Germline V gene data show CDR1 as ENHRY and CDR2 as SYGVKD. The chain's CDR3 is CAIRSIGRDTEAFF. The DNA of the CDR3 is TGTGCCATCAGGTCAATAGGCAGGGACACTGAAGCTTTCTTT.

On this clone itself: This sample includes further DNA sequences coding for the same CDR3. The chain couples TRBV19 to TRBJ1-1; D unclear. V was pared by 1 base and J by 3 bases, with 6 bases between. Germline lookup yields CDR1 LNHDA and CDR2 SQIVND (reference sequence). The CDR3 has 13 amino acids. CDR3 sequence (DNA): TGTGCCAGTAGTATAGGCGAGGACACTGAAGCTTTCTTT. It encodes CASSIGEDTEAFF.

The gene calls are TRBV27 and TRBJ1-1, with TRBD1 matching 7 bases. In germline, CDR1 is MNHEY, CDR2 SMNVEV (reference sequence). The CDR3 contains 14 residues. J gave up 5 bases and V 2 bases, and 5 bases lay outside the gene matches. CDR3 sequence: CASSLRQGGTEAFF. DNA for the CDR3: TGTGCCAGCAGTTTAAGACAGGGTGGTACTGAAGCTTTCTTT.

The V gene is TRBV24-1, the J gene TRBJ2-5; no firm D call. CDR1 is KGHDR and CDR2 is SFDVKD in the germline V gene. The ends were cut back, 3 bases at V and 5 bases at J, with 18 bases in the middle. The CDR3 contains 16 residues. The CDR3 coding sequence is TGTGCCACCAGTGATCCCGTTCCGGGTCAGAGGGAGACCCAGTACTTC. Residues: CATSDPVPGQRETQYF.

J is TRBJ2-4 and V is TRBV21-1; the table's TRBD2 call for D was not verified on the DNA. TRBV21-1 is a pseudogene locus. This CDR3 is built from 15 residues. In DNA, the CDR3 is TGTGCCAGCATTGGGCGCCGGGGGACCAAAAACATTCAGCACTTC. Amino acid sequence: CASIGRRGTKNIQHF.

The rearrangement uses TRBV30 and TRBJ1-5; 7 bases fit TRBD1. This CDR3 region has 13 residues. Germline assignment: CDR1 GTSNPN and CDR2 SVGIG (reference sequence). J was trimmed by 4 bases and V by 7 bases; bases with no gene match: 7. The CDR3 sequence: CAFRQGVNQPQHF. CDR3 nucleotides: TGTGCCTTCCGACAGGGCGTGAATCAGCCCCAGCATTTT.

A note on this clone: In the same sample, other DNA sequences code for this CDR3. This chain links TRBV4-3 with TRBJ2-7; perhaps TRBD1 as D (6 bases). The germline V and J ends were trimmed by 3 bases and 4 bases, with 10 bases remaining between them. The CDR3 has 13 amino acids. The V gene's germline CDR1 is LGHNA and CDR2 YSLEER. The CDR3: CASSQVQGYEQYF. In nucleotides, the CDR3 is TGCGCCAGCAGCCAGGTACAGGGTTACGAGCAGTACTTC.